A selection of T cell receptor beta chains follows, all from one sample in a study of identifying expanded T cells in peripheral blood. Assay used: immunoSEQ multiplex PCR; TCRdb lists only in-frame clones, some missing. The sample yields some 120,000 clones, roughly 84% seen once. The sequencing sample was made of blood. These receptors all stem from a person aged 18 to 75 in good health. Each CDR3 is given with its conserved first and last residue. A D gene is named only where the DNA matches it firmly. Expanded clones are given a class, and other clones once, few, many or no size at all.

V	J	size	D	DNA	CDR3
TRBV11-3	TRBJ2-7	.	.	TGTGCCAGCAGCTTTCGCGGCGAGCAGTACTTC	CASSFRGEQYF
TRBV14	TRBJ1-1	.	.	TGTGCCAGCAGCCTAGGGGGGTCTAGTACTGAAGCTTTCTTT	CASSLGGSSTEAFF
TRBV2	TRBJ1-3	.	.	TGTGCCAGCAGACGGGAAGCTGGAAACACCATATATTTT	CASRREAGNTIYF
TRBV9	TRBJ1-6	.	.	TGTGCCAGCAGCGTCAGACAGGTTCTTTCACCCCTCCACTTT	CASSVRQVLSPLHF
TRBV30	TRBJ1-1	.	.	TGTGCCTGGGGATCCCCCGGGACGGATGAAGCTTTCTTT	CAWGSPGTDEAFF
TRBV19	TRBJ2-3	.	.	TGTGCCAGTAGGGAGGGCCCGGTGGATACGCAGTATTTT	CASREGPVDTQYF
TRBV7-8	TRBJ2-5	.	.	TGTGCCAGCAGCCATCGGGGGACCACCCACCAAGAGACCCAGTACTTC	CASSHRGTTHQETQYF
TRBV7-3	TRBJ2-2	.	TRBD1	TGTGCCAGCAGCTTAAACCAGGGGGCGAACACCGGGGAGCTGTTTTTT	CASSLNQGANTGELFF
TRBV30	TRBJ1-5	.	.	TGTGCCTGGAGTGTCCTCCTGGGGAATCAGCCCCAGCATTTT	CAWSVLLGNQPQHF
TRBV7-9	TRBJ1-2	.	.	TGTGCCAGCAGCTTAGCGGAGTTCAGGGACTATGGCTACACCTTC	CASSLAEFRDYGYTF
TRBV7-8	TRBJ1-1	.	TRBD1	TGTGCCAGCAGTTCGGAAAGGGGGCACACTGAAGCTTTCTTT	CASSSERGHTEAFF
TRBV7-9	TRBJ1-2	.	.	TGTGCCAGCAGCTCCGGGATGGGGAGGGGCGCCCTCTATGGCTACACCTTC	CASSSGMGRGALYGYTF
TRBV18	TRBJ1-1	.	TRBD1	TGTGCCAGCTCACTTGCTGGACAGGAGAACACTGAAGCTTTCTTT	CASSLAGQENTEAFF
TRBV7-9	TRBJ2-3	.	.	TGTGCCAGCAGCCTGGACGGGGACACAGATACGCAGTATTTT	CASSLDGDTDTQYF
TRBV18	TRBJ1-2	.	.	TGTGCCAGCTCACTAAACAATCCCGACGGGACCCATGGCTATGGCTACACCTTC	CASSLNNPDGTHGYGYTF
TRBV30	TRBJ2-5	.	TRBD1	TGTGCCTGGAGTGTTTTCTGGGACAGAAAAGAGACCCAGTACTTC	CAWSVFWDRKETQYF
TRBV6-5	TRBJ2-7	once	TRBD2	TGTGCCAGCAGTTACTCCGGGGAGGGCTACGAGCAGTACTTC	CASSYSGEGYEQYF
TRBV30	TRBJ1-1	few	.	TGTGCCTGGAGTGTCGGCAGTTACACTGAAGCTTTCTTT	CAWSVGSYTEAFF
TRBV28	TRBJ1-2	.	.	TGTGCCAGCAGTTTGGGAGCCTCCGGGGGCGCTGGGGGCTACACCTTC	CASSLGASGGAGGYTF
TRBV5-1	TRBJ2-7	.	.	TGCGCCAGCAGCCTCCCGGCGAGCTCCTACGAGCAGTACTTC	CASSLPASSYEQYF
TRBV2	TRBJ2-1	.	.	TGTGCCAGCAGTGATACGATATACAATGAGCAGTTCTTC	CASSDTIYNEQFF
TRBV11-2	TRBJ2-7	.	TRBD2	TGTGCCAGCAGTCCTAGCGGGGGGGCCGGTGAGCAGTACTTC	CASSPSGGAGEQYF
TRBV7-2	TRBJ1-1	few	TRBD1	TGTGCCAGCAGGATTACAGGGGGCGCGAGGACTGAAGCTTTCTTT	CASRITGGARTEAFF
TRBV4-1	TRBJ1-1	.	.	TGCGCCAGCAGCCCGAGGTCGGGGTTGAAGAACACTGAAGCTTTCTTT	CASSPRSGLKNTEAFF
TRBV7-2	TRBJ1-1	.	.	TGTGCCAGCAGCTTAAGCAGCCCCCGAATGCCAGGGGTAGCGGAAGCTTTCTTT	CASSLSSPRMPGVAEAFF
TRBV27	TRBJ1-1	once	TRBD1	TGTGCCAGCACCCTCTCCGGAGGGGGGACAGGGGCTGAAGCTTTCTTT	CASTLSGGGTGAEAFF
TRBV10-2	TRBJ1-1	.	.	TGCGCCAGCAGTGACCTACCTCGGGGGAACACTGAAGCTTTCTTT	CASSDLPRGNTEAFF
TRBV7-3	TRBJ2-1	.	.	TGTGCCAGCAGCTTAGCGGGTCAAGGCTACAATGAGCAGTTCTTC	CASSLAGQGYNEQFF
TRBV11-3	TRBJ1-6	.	.	TGTGCCAGCAGCTTATCTTGGGAGGGTTCACCCCTCCACTTT	CASSLSWEGSPLHF
TRBV10-3	TRBJ1-1	few	.	TGTGCCATCAGCGACCGGAGAGTCGAGGGCACTGAAGCTTTCTTT	CAISDRRVEGTEAFF
TRBV5-8	TRBJ1-2	.	.	TGTGCCAGCAGCTTGGGCACTAACTATGGCTACACCTTC	CASSLGTNYGYTF
TRBV19	TRBJ2-1	.	.	TGTGCCAGTAGTCCCAGGGGATACAATGAGCAGTTCTTC	CASSPRGYNEQFF
TRBV5-4	TRBJ1-6	.	TRBD1	TGTGCCAGCAGCCGGGACAGGAATAATTCACCCCTCCACTTT	CASSRDRNNSPLHF
TRBV7-2	TRBJ1-2	.	.	TGTGCCAGCAGCTCGAGGGCAGGGGTAGAGAAATCCAACTATGGCTACACCTTC	CASSSRAGVEKSNYGYTF
TRBV5-6	TRBJ1-2	.	TRBD1	TGTGCCAGCAGCTTGGCAGGGGGCCGGGGCTACACCTTC	CASSLAGGRGYTF